These 5 T cell receptor beta chains were all obtained from the same sample, sequenced in a study of T cell repertoires in cytomegalovirus infection (dated by TCRdb to the late 2010s). Instrument used: Illumina HiSeq 1500. TCRdb's own reprocessing of the public reads used fastp at Q25 and MiXCR and kept productive beta chains. Identical CDR3 proteins give one entry, which carries the most common genes and DNA. This sample holds 450,000 to 550,000 distinct CDR3 sequences; about 42% were observed only once. The leading ten clones occupy 43% of the sample. Taken with the paper, the label for treatment or condition translates to: in vitro stimulation with specific CMV peptide epitopes to enrich CMV-specific T cells. These TCRs' antigens remain unknown. The starting material was cultured PBMCs, obtained from culture after CMV antigen stimulation. These receptors were collected from a human donor in good health (CMV status not recorded). Some clones in this sample may be carry-over from other donors' samples.

The rearrangement uses TRBV15 and TRBJ1-1, with D uncertain. CDR1 and CDR2 (germline): LNHNV, YYDKDF (reference sequence). Trimming stripped 8 bases from V and 4 bases from J, with 14 bases between. This CDR3 region has 13 residues. In nucleotides, the CDR3 is TGTGCCACCGAATCGTTGTGGAGCACTGAAGCTTTCTTT. It yields the protein CATESLWSTEAFF.

Notes on this clonotype: As the CDR3 is not closed by the conserved phenylalanine or tryptophan, this likely results from a read error. V and J are TRBV7-2 and TRBJ2-1, with 9 bases identical to TRBD1. With V trimmed by 4 bases and J by 2 bases, 12 bases remained unmatched. Germline V lookup: CDR1 SGHTA, CDR2 FQGNSA. This CDR3 is built from 18 residues. CDR3 protein: CASSSPDLRDRAYNEQFV. CDR3 nucleotide sequence: TGTGCCAGCAGCTCCCCTGACCTCCGGGACAGGGCCTACAATGAGCAGTTCGTC.

This clonotype appeared many times. The rearrangement joins TRBV7-9 to TRBJ2-5, with D unclear. The V end lost 1 base, the J end lost 0 bases, and 6 bases lay between the germline ends. This CDR3 has 14 residues. Germline V gene data show CDR1 as SEHNR and CDR2 as FQNEAQ (reference sequence). CDR3 region: CASSLDRYQETQYF. The CDR3 DNA reads TGTGCCAGCAGCTTAGATCGGTACCAAGAGACCCAGTACTTC.

The rearrangement joins TRBV20-1 to TRBJ2-1; D is perhaps TRBD1 or TRBD2 (5 bases each). The length of the CDR3 is 15 residues. The V gene's germline CDR1 is DFQATT and CDR2 SNEGSKA (reference sequence). Written as DNA, the CDR3 is TGCAGCTGCCCCATGTGGGGGAGTCCCTACAATGAGCAGTTCTTC. This gives the protein CSCPMWGSPYNEQFF.

CDR3: CASSTRDSPNYGYTF. DNA of the CDR3: TGTGCCAGCAGCACCCGGGACAGCCCTAACTATGGCTACACCTTC. The chain joins TRBV7-4 to TRBJ1-2, with 7 bases fitting TRBD1. This CDR3 has 15 amino acids. J was trimmed by 0 bases and V by 5 bases; bases with no gene match: 6. Per the germline V gene, CDR1 is SGHVT and CDR2 is SQSDAQ.